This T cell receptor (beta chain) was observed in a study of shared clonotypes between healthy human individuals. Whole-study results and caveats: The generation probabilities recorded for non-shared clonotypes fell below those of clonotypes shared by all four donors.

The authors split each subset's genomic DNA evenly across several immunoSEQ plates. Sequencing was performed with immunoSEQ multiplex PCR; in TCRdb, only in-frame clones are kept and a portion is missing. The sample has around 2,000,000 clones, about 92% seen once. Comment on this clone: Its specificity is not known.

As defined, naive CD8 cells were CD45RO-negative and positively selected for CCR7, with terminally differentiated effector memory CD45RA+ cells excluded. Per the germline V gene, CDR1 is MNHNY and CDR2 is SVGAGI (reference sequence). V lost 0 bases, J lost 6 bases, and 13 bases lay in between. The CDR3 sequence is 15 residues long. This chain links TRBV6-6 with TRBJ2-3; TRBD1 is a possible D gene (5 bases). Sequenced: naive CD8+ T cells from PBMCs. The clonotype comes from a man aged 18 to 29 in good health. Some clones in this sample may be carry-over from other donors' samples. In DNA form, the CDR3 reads TGTGCCAGCAGTTACTCGGGGCCCGGCAGCGATACGCAGTATTTT. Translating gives CASSYSGPGSDTQYF.